This TCR beta chain was sequenced for a study of response to subunit inactivated influenza vaccine. Regarding the study as a whole: That few new T cells are recruited by each seasonal influenza vaccination was the authors' suggestion.

This CDR3 has 16 amino acids. Germline V lookup: CDR1 SQVTM, CDR2 ANQGSEA. The trim removed 4 bases at V and 3 bases at J, leaving 7 bases unmatched. This clonotype occurred many times. Its antigen is unidentified. TCRdb analysed the RT-PCR reads with MiXCR anew, one entry per CDR3 protein. The top ten hold around 13% of the sample, which has more than 400,000 distinct CDR3 sequences, approximately 7.8% seen once. This specimen consisted of PBMCs from blood, obtained roughly 24 months after vaccination. This TCR came from a man aged 45 to 75 who received an inactivated influenza vaccine. The chain links TRBV29-1 to TRBJ2-3, with 13 nucleotides matching TRBD2. The CDR3 sequence: CSVVTSGREVTDTQYF. Here the CDR3 DNA reads TGCAGCGTTGTTACTAGCGGGAGGGAGGTTACAGATACGCAGTATTTT.